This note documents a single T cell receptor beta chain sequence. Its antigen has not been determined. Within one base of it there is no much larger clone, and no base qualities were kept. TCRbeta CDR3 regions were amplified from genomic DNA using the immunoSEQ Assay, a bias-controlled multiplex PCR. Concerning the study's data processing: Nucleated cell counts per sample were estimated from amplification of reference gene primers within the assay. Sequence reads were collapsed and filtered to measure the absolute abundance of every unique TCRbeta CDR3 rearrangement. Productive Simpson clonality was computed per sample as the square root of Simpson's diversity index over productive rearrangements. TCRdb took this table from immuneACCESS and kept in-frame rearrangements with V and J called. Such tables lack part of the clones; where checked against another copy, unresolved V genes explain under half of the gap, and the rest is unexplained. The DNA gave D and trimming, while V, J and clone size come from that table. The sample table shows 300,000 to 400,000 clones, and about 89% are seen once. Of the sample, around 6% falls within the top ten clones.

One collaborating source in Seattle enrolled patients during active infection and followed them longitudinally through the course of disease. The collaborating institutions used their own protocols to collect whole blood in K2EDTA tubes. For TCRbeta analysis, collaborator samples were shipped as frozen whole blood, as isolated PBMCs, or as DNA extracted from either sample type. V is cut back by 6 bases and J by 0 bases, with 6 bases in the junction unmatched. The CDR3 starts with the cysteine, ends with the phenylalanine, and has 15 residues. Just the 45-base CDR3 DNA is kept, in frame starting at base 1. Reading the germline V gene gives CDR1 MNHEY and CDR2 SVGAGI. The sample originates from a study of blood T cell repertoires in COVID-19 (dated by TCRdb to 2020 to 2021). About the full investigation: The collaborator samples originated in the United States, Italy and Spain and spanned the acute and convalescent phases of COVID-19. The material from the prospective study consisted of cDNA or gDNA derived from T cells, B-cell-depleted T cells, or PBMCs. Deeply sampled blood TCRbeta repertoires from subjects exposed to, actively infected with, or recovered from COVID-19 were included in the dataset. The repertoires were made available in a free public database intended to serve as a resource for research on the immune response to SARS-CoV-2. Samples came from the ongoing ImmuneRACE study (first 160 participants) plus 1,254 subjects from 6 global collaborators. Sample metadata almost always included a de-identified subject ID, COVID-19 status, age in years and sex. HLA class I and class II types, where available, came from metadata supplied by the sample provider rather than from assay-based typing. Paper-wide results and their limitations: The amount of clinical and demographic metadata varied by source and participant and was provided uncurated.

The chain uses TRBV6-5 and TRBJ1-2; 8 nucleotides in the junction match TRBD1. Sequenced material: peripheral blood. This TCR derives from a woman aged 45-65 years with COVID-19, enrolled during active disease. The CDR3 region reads CASRSPTGANYGYTF. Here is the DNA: TGTGCCAGCAGATCCCCGACAGGGGCTAACTATGGCTACACCTTC.